This T cell receptor (beta chain) derives from a study of cytomegalovirus exposure and HLA in healthy donors listed by TCRdb under 2017. Regarding the research as a whole: In an earlier analysis of around 540 of the donors, around 290 Gb of sequence data and about 110 million unique TCR beta sequences from 150 million to 200 million T cells were reported. Every repertoire in the discovery cohort had been generated on one and the same sequencing platform. An earlier analysis of 587 of the donors used high-throughput TCR beta sequencing to judge whether each TCR beta V gene segment behaved as functional or pseudogenic. A later analysis re-examined previously published TCR beta repertoires from several hundred donors and added high-resolution HLA genotyping to investigate patterns of TCR occurrence. The T cell repertoires of 666 subjects were profiled by immunosequencing and related to cytomegalovirus serostatus. A later genetic analysis took genome-wide SNP genotypes for 398 of the 666 donors and used that subset as a discovery cohort. Alongside the repertoire data, information on donor age, sex, ethnicity and CMV serostatus was compiled. HLA typing covered class I and class II loci at four-digit resolution. The study aimed to test whether cataloging public T cell receptors could reveal signatures of past pathogen exposure. Several DR-DQ haplotypes were treated as single units for association and clustering because of strong linkage in the cohort. In addition to the first cohort of hundreds of subjects, a separate validation cohort of approximately 110 different subjects was used. The number of donors typed differed by locus, with roughly 629-640 for A, B, C, DRB1 and DQB1, around 520 for DQA1, 600 to 610 for DPA1, and some 440 for DPB1. To predict cytomegalovirus infection status, the study brought together high-throughput TCR immunosequencing, statistical association of individual TCRs with disease status, and machine learning. The later analysis used no new phenotypic data to find candidate immune exposures, relying instead on TCR beta sequences and their occurrence across donors. The genetic ancestry cluster associated with self-reported Caucasian donors included 65% to 90% of the roughly 380 genotyped donors. About 280 gigabases of sequencing data and about 92 million unique TCR sequences made up an early release that covered approximately 620 HLA-typed donors. Among over 350 genotyped donors of the cohort, an average of around 240,000 unique TCR beta nucleotide sequences were sequenced per donor, around 20% of them non-productive.

The method was the immunoSEQ multiplex PCR assay. A mixture of 60 forward primers for TCR Vbeta segments and 13 reverse primers for TCR Jbeta segments was used in the multiplex PCR. The CDR3 region of rearranged TCR beta genes was amplified from genomic DNA with a multiplex PCR assay. The amplified TCR beta libraries were sequenced on the Illumina HiSeq System as 87-base-pair reads. Under the source paper's analysis protocol: Across the roughly 700 repertoires, a later analysis counted 75 million to 90 million unique TCR beta chains, about 10 million of which were shared by at least two donors. To remove PCR and sequencing errors, raw reads were error-corrected and collapsed into unique sequences using a nearest-neighbor algorithm that merged closely related sequences. To assign V, D and J gene segments, CDR3 sequences were aligned to IMGT reference sequences. For a sequence to be retained, a match of at least six nucleotides was required to both a V gene segment and a J gene segment. A rearrangement counted as productive if the CDR3 had no stop codons and remained in frame with V and J, and every other rearrangement counted as non-productive. Following IMGT convention, CDR3 was defined as the stretch from the second conserved V-encoded cysteine up to the conserved J-encoded phenylalanine. In an earlier analysis of around 600 of the donors, sequences lacking an unambiguous match to a single V gene segment were excluded. An earlier analysis of several hundred of the donors classified V segments as functional when productive rearrangements were above 56.7% and as segregating when the standard deviation between donors was above 5%. To diagnose cytomegalovirus status from the catalog of TCR beta chain sequences, a statistical classification framework was built. A later analysis assigned V and J genes by comparing TCR nucleotide sequences with IMGT/GENE-DB human TR gene sequences. A later analysis assigned CDR3 sequences and most-parsimonious VDJ recombination scenarios with the TCRdist pipeline. In a later analysis, every TCR beta chain was defined by the combination of its CDR3 amino acid sequence and its V-gene family, and reads without a unique V-gene family were dropped. In a later analysis, 450 to 600 highly shared, low-generation-probability nucleotide sequences were removed to address suspected cross-contamination and a sequencing artifact. In a later analysis, a clonal expansion index was calculated for each public chain from normalized within-repertoire ranks of inferred template counts. In a later analysis, generation probabilities were computed with a VDJ recombination model fitted to out-of-frame rearrangements, and the resulting probabilities were checked against IGoR. In a later analysis, hypergeometric tests were used to score TCR-TCR, TCR-HLA and TCR-CMV co-occurrence, with a repertoire-size bias correction applied to TCR pairs. False discovery rates were estimated in a later analysis by permuting HLA or CMV assignments 20 times. In a later analysis, co-occurring TCRs were grouped with DBSCAN, and TCRdist sequence similarity was added when clustering was performed within HLA-allele-positive subsets. Co-occurrence clustering excluded repertoires with fewer than 30,000 or more than 120,000 public chains, plus five with anomalous nucleotide sharing. Not all clones reach the TCRdb copy of this immuneACCESS table, which keeps in-frame sequences only. Checked studies attribute under half of the gap to unresolved V genes and leave the rest unexplained. V and J calls and clone size come straight from that table; D and trimming were deduced from the DNA. For this sample the table gives tens of thousands of clones, of which 55% to 75% were detected only once. More than 12% of the sample lies in the top ten.

Including cysteine and phenylalanine, the CDR3 has 15 amino acids. The entry retains the CDR3 DNA only, 45 bases that are in frame from base 1. In the germline V gene, CDR1 corresponds to SGHTA and CDR2 to FQGNSA. For this chain, trimming is 3 bases at the V end and 4 bases at the J end, and the number of junction bases without a gene match is 3. Comment on this clone: Its antigen remains unidentified. Base qualities are not provided; no much larger clone lies one nucleotide away.

Results the study describes overall, beyond this receptor: Most TCR sequences were seen in very few donors, while some public TCRs were found in many individuals. A cluster of highly shared sequence variants was judged likely to represent a technical artifact of the sequencing pipeline. The authors suggested that the approach could potentially be generalized to other disease states and immunological phenotypes. Cytomegalovirus status was reported to be diagnosed by the classifier with high specificity and sensitivity in both the original and validation cohorts. The only immune exposure information available for the cohort was CMV serostatus. The cohort was sequenced for TCR beta chains only, and without alpha or paired-chain data the features that could be detected were limited. Compared with the roughly 670-donor mean, donors in an Asian-associated ancestry cluster had fewer N-insertions in productive TCRs, according to a later genetic analysis. Correlated functional status among segregating V segments might be attributable to linkage disequilibrium, but an unknown experimental factor could not be ruled out. At a false discovery rate of 0.05, a later analysis linked 16,000 or so TCR beta sequences to specific HLA alleles. Because HLA typing was unavailable for some donors at each locus, only the typed subset was used in association tests. Three of the identified cytomegalovirus-associated TCR beta chains were confirmed in vitro to be specific for cytomegalovirus antigens. The 87-base-pair reads could not distinguish some IMGT-functional V segments, including TRBV6-2 and TRBV6-3, so those segments were excluded. A later analysis found that HLA-associated TCR beta chains were more clonally expanded and had lower generation probabilities than equally common non-associated chains. According to a later analysis, parvovirus B19, influenza, CMV and Epstein-Barr virus appeared linked to several top co-occurrence clusters. A further reported finding was that TCR beta sequences accurately predicted the HLA-A and HLA-B alleles for most subjects in the first cohort. A total of about 180 TCR beta chains were listed by the study as associated with cytomegalovirus. In an earlier analysis of over 550 of the donors, most TCR beta V segments were observed in productive rearrangements about 87% or about 30% of the time, broadly matching IMGT annotations. The earlier analysis of about 600 of the donors excluded some 15 rarely observed V segments, including chromosome 9 orphons, because counts were too low. According to a later analysis, TCR association rates differed among HLA loci, with DRB1 alleles showing the most associated TCRs and HLA-C alleles showing the fewest. When HLA alleles, especially DR and DQ, strongly co-occurred, attributing TCR associations to individual alleles was difficult. Sequencing depth was assumed to be roughly uniform across donors in the presence/absence analyses, though that assumption may not hold. According to a later analysis, most CMV-associated TCR beta chains appeared to be HLA-restricted, and the HLA associations seemed to be driven largely by CMV exposure. A later genetic analysis associated a missense DCLRE1C variant with V-gene and J-gene trimming of TCR beta chains, and an independent cohort replicated the association.

In total, roughly 670 healthy bone marrow donors made up the cohort. Cohort members were all nominally healthy when sampled, although unrecorded immune exposures were likely present. The donor tested CMV seropositive, placing the donor among the 289 seropositive members of the cohort. Each donor provided a peripheral blood sample, and peripheral blood mononuclear cells were used for TCR beta sequencing. The Qiagen DNeasy Blood Extraction Kit was used to extract genomic DNA from the blood cell samples. The sequence is built from TRBV7-2 and TRBJ2-5, with 12 bases matching TRBD2. The clonotype comes from a woman aged 50 to 60 in good health and CMV-seropositive. What was sequenced was PBMCs. The CDR3 sequence is CASSLTSGSPETQYF. The DNA sequence reads TGTGCCAGCAGCTTGACTAGCGGGAGCCCAGAGACCCAGTACTTC.